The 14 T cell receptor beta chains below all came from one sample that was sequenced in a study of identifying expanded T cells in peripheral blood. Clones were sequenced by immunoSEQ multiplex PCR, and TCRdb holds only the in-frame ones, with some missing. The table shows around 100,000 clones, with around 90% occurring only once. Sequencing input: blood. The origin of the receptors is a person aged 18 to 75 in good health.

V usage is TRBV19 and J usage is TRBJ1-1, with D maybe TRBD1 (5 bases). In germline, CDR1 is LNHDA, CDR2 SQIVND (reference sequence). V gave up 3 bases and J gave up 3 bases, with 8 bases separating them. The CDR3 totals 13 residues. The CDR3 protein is CASSIGGDTEAFF. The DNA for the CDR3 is TGTGCCAGTAGTATTGGGGGAGACACTGAAGCTTTCTTT. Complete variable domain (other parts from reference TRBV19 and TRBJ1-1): DGGITQSPKYLFRKEGQNVTLSCEQNLNHDAMYWYRQDPGQGLRLIYYSQIVNDFQKGDIAEGYSVSREKKESFPLTVTSAQKNPTAFYLCASSIGGDTEAFFGQGTRLTVV.

The CDR3 region has the DNA TGTGCCAGCAGCACGACAGCCATGAACACTGAAGCTTTCTTT. It is translated as CASSTTAMNTEAFF. This chain connects TRBV5-5 to TRBJ1-1, with TRBD1 as a possible D gene (5 bases). V was trimmed by 4 bases and J by 0 bases, leaving 10 bases between them. Germline V gene lookup returns CDR1 SGHKS and CDR2 YYEKEE (reference sequence). CDR3 size: 14 residues.

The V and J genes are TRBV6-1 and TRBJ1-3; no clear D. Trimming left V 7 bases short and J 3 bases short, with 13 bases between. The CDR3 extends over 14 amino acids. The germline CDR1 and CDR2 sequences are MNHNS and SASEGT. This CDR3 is CASTSKPGGNTIYF. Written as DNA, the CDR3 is TGTGCCAGCACTAGCAAGCCGGGTGGAAACACCATATATTTT.

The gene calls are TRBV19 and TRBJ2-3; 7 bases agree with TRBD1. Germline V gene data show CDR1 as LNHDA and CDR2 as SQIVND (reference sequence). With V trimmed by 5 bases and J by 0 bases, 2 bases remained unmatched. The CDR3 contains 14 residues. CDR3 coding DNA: TGTGCCAGTAGTGTGGACAGGAGCACAGATACGCAGTATTTT. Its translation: CASSVDRSTDTQYF.

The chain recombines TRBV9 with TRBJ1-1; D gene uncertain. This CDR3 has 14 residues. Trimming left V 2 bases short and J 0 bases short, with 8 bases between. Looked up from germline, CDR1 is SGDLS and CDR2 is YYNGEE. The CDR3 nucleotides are TGTGCCAGCAGCGTCGGGTTGGTGAACACTGAAGCTTTCTTT. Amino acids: CASSVGLVNTEAFF. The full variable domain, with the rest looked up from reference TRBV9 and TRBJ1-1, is DSGVTQTPKHLITATGQRVTLRCSPRSGDLSVYWYQQSLDQGLQFLIQYYNGEERAKGNILERFSAQQFPDLHSELNLSSLELGDSALYFCASSVGLVNTEAFFGQGTRLTVV.

The CDR3 protein is CASSAQGDSNQPQHF. The CDR3 DNA reads as TGTGCCAGCAGTGCCCAGGGAGATAGCAATCAGCCCCAGCATTTT. The chain recombines TRBV6-1 with TRBJ1-5; D is possibly TRBD1 (5 bases). Per germline, CDR1 MNHNS and CDR2 SASEGT. Trimming left V 4 bases short and J 0 bases short, with 10 bases between. The CDR3 consists of 15 residues.

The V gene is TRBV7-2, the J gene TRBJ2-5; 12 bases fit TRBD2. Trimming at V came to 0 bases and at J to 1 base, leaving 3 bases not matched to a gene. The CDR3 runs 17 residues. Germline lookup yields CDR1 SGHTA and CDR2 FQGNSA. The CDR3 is CASSLAPLAGGQETQYF. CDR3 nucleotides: TGTGCCAGCAGCTTAGCGCCACTAGCGGGAGGCCAAGAGACCCAGTACTTC.

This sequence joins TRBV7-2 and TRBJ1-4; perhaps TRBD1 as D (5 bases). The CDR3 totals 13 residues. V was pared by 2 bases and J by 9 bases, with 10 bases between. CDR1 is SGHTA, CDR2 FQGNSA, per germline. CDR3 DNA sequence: TGTGCCAGCAGCTTATCGGGGCAGAAAAAACTGTTTTTT. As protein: CASSLSGQKKLFF.

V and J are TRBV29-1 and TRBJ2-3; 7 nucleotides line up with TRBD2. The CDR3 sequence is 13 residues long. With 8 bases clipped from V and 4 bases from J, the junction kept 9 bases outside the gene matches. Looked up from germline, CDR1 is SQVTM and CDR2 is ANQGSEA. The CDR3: CSSGGEDPDTQYF. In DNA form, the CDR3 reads TGCAGCTCTGGGGGGGAAGATCCAGATACGCAGTATTTT.

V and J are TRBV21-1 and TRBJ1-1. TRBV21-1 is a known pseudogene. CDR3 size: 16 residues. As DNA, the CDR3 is TGTGCCAGCAGCAAAGGAATCAGGACCTTGGACACTGAAGCTTTCTTT. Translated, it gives CASSKGIRTLDTEAFF.

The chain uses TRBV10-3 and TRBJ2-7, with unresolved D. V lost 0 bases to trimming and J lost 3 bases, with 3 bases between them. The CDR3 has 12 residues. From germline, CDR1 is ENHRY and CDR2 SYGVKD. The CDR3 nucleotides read TGTGCCATCAGTGAGTCCAGCTACGAGCAGTACTTC. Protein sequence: CAISESSYEQYF.

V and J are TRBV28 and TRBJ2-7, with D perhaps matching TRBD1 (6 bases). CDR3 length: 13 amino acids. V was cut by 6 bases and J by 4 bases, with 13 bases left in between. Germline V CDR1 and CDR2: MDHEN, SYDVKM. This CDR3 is CASSPGTGYEQYF. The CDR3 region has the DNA TGTGCCAGCAGCCCCGGAACAGGGTACGAGCAGTACTTC.

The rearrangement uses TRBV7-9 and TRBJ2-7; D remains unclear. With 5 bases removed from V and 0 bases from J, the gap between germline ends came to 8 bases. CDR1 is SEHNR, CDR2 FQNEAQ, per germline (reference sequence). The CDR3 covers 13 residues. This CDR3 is CASSNPISYEQYF. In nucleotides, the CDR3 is TGTGCCAGCAGCAACCCGATCTCCTACGAGCAGTACTTC.

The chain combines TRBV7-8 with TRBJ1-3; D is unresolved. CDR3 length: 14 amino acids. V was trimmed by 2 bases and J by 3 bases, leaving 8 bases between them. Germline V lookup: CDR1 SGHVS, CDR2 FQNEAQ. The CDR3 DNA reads TGTGCCAGCAGCTTAAAAGGGAGTGGAAACACCATATATTTT. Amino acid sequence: CASSLKGSGNTIYF.